Listed below are T cell receptor beta chains from one sample, sequenced in a study of blood T cell repertoires in COVID-19. The assay was immunoSEQ multiplex PCR, and TCRdb's table has in-frame clones only and misses some. The sample carries some 300,000 clones, 80% to 90% recorded once. Source material: peripheral blood. The receptor source for this set is a woman in her sixties or seventies with COVID-19, enrolled during active disease. The CDR3 runs from the conserved cysteine through the conserved F or W. D genes are given only for firm matches. The size field is filled for only some rows; it gives once, few, many or a size class.

v_gene: TRBV14
j_gene: TRBJ2-7
d_gene: .
abundance: .
CDR3nt: TGTGCCAGCAGCCAAGGTCGAGGGGGACCCTACGAGCAGTACTTC
CDR3aa: CASSQGRGGPYEQYF

v_gene: TRBV6-5
j_gene: TRBJ1-1
d_gene: .
abundance: once
CDR3nt: TGTGCCAGCAGTATATCAGGGATGGGCACTGAAGCTTTCTTT
CDR3aa: CASSISGMGTEAFF

v_gene: TRBV7-2
j_gene: TRBJ1-1
d_gene: TRBD1
abundance: .
CDR3nt: TGTGCCAGCAGTCAGGGGGGCTACACTGAAGCTTTCTTT
CDR3aa: CASSQGGYTEAFF

v_gene: TRBV7-2
j_gene: TRBJ2-2
d_gene: TRBD1
abundance: .
CDR3nt: TGTGCCAGCAGCCGGGACAGGGGTGGATCCGGGGAGCTGTTTTTT
CDR3aa: CASSRDRGGSGELFF

v_gene: TRBV5-6
j_gene: TRBJ2-3
d_gene: TRBD1
abundance: .
CDR3nt: TGTGCCAGCAGCTTGGACAGGGGATACACAGATACGCAGTATTTT
CDR3aa: CASSLDRGYTDTQYF

v_gene: TRBV3-1/TRBV3-2
j_gene: TRBJ1-1
d_gene: TRBD1
abundance: few
CDR3nt: TGTGCCAGCAGCCTGACAGGGGGCACGGGCACTGAAGCTTTCTTT
CDR3aa: CASSLTGGTGTEAFF

v_gene: TRBV10-3
j_gene: TRBJ1-5
d_gene: .
abundance: .
CDR3nt: TGTGCCATCAGTGAGTCAGAGGTGAAGGGGGATCAGCCCCAGCATTTT
CDR3aa: CAISESEVKGDQPQHF

v_gene: TRBV6-5
j_gene: TRBJ2-1
d_gene: .
abundance: .
CDR3nt: TGTGCCAGCAGGGGCCCCCTAGCAGTCGATGAGCAGTTCTTC
CDR3aa: CASRGPLAVDEQFF

v_gene: TRBV3-1/TRBV3-2
j_gene: TRBJ2-1
d_gene: .
abundance: .
CDR3nt: TGTGCCAGCAGCCAAGTCGGAGGGAGCTCCTACAATGAGCAGTTCTTC
CDR3aa: CASSQVGGSSYNEQFF

v_gene: TRBV5-8
j_gene: TRBJ1-2
d_gene: .
abundance: once
CDR3nt: TGTGCCAGCAGCTCGGACGGGATAGGATTCTATGGCTACACCTTC
CDR3aa: CASSSDGIGFYGYTF

v_gene: TRBV4-3
j_gene: TRBJ2-3
d_gene: .
abundance: .
CDR3nt: TGCGCCAGCAGCCATCTCGGGTCTACAGATACGCAGTATTTT
CDR3aa: CASSHLGSTDTQYF

v_gene: TRBV7-2
j_gene: TRBJ2-5
d_gene: TRBD1
abundance: .
CDR3nt: TGTGCCAGCGGACAGGGCGTGCAAGAGACCCAGTACTTC
CDR3aa: CASGQGVQETQYF

v_gene: TRBV6-6
j_gene: TRBJ2-2
d_gene: .
abundance: .
CDR3nt: TGTGCCAGCAGTGGCCACGCAGGGAATGGGGAGCTGTTTTTT
CDR3aa: CASSGHAGNGELFF

v_gene: TRBV6-6
j_gene: TRBJ1-3
d_gene: .
abundance: .
CDR3nt: TGTGCCAGCAGTTACGAGATGTCTGGAAACACCATATATTTT
CDR3aa: CASSYEMSGNTIYF

v_gene: TRBV7-2
j_gene: TRBJ2-7
d_gene: TRBD2
abundance: .
CDR3nt: TGTGCCAGCAGCTTAGGGTTGAGGAGCGGGGGGGCCGGAGCCTACGAGCAGTACTTC
CDR3aa: CASSLGLRSGGAGAYEQYF

v_gene: TRBV7-2
j_gene: TRBJ2-7
d_gene: TRBD2
abundance: .
CDR3nt: TGTGCCAGCAGCCCGGGGACTAGCGGGGCCTCCTACGAGCAGTACTTC
CDR3aa: CASSPGTSGASYEQYF

v_gene: TRBV5-1
j_gene: TRBJ2-5
d_gene: TRBD1
abundance: .
CDR3nt: TGCGCCAGCAGCTTACAGGGGGCCGGGGAGACCCAGTACTTC
CDR3aa: CASSLQGAGETQYF

v_gene: TRBV20-1
j_gene: TRBJ2-7
d_gene: .
abundance: .
CDR3nt: TGCAGTGCTAGTACGGGTTTCTCCTACGAGCAGTACTTC
CDR3aa: CSASTGFSYEQYF

v_gene: TRBV18
j_gene: TRBJ2-2
d_gene: TRBD2
abundance: .
CDR3nt: TGTGCCAGCTCACCCACTAGCGGGGGCCCGAACACCGGGGAGCTGTTTTTT
CDR3aa: CASSPTSGGPNTGELFF

v_gene: TRBV5-6
j_gene: TRBJ2-1
d_gene: TRBD2
abundance: .
CDR3nt: TGTGCCAGCAGCTTGGGGGCACTAGCGGGTTACAATGAGCAGTTCTTC
CDR3aa: CASSLGALAGYNEQFF

v_gene: TRBV5-6
j_gene: TRBJ1-4
d_gene: .
abundance: .
CDR3nt: TGTGCCAGCACCCCGACAGTCAATAATGAAAAACTGTTTTTT
CDR3aa: CASTPTVNNEKLFF